The sequence of this T cell receptor (beta chain) was determined in a study of T cell repertoires in cytomegalovirus infection (dated by TCRdb to the late 2010s). About the investigation overall: Donor HLA type was relevant to the analysis, as public TCR beta signatures indicated carriage of CMV infection together with the matching HLA type. General conclusions and limits of the study: Carriers of CMV infection plus the relevant HLA type were discriminated by the cumulative frequency of public TCR beta family members in the study cohort and in an independent approximately 360-donor cohort. In the ex vivo response, HLA-C-restricted CMV-specific TCR beta clonotypes were dominant, and in two of eight donors the single most frequent clonotype came from this HLA-C-restricted group.

There are 12 amino acids in the CDR3, from cysteine to phenylalanine inclusive. Here the CDR3 DNA is all that survives: 36 bases in frame from base 1. V is cut by 3 bases and J by 6 bases, and the space between the germline ends is 9 bases. The germline V gene provides CDR1 MDHEN and CDR2 SYDVKM. TCRdb records Illumina HiSeq 1500 as the sequencer. In-frame beta chains were kept once TCRdb had trimmed the public reads at Q25 with fastp and called clones with MiXCR. For every CDR3 protein sequence, its rows merge into one entry that carries the most common genes and DNA. For this sample the table gives approximately 500,000 distinct CDR3 sequences, of which approximately 17% were detected only once. In total, the top ten clones hold 20% to 30% of the sample. This clonotype has ten or more counts. The antigen it binds to is not known. No quality values exist for individual bases; no much larger clone is one base distant.

This receptor chain uses TRBV28 and TRBJ2-7; too little of a D gene remains to name it. Sequencing was performed on CD8+ T cells from PBMCs. This TCR was sampled from a human donor in good health (CMV status not recorded). Some clones in this sample may be carry-over from other donors' samples. The sequence in DNA is TGTGCCAGCAGTTTTGCAGAGGCCGAGCAGTACTTC. Its protein is CASSFAEAEQYF.